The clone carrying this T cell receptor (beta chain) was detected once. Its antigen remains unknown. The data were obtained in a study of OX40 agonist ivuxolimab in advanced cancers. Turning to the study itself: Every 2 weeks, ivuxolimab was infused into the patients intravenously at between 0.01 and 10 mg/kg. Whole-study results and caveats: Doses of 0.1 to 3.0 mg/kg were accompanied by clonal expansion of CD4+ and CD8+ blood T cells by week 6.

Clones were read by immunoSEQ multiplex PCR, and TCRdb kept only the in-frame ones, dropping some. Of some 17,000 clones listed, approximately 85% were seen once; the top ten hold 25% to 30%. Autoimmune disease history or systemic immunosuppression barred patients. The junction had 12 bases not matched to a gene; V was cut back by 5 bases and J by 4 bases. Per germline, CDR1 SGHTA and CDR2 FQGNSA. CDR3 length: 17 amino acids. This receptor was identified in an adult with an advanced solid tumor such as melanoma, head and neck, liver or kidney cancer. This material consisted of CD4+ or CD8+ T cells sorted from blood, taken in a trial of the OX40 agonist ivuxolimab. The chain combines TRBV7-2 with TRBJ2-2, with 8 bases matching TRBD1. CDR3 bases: TGTGCCAGCAGCAGACCCAGGGGGCAGGGAGGCACCGGGGAGCTGTTTTTT. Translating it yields CASSRPRGQGGTGELFF.